This TCR beta chain originates from a study of cytomegalovirus exposure and HLA in healthy donors. This clone was seen a single time. With 60 Vbeta and 13 Jbeta primers, the PCR was carried out. Clones were sequenced by immunoSEQ multiplex PCR, and TCRdb holds only the in-frame ones, with some missing. The table shows some 160,000 clones, with roughly 80% occurring only once. The TCR comes from a male donor in good health and CMV-seronegative. Specimen: PBMCs.

The CDR3 spells CASSSLGQGAGELFF. The CDR3 DNA follows: TGCGCCAGCAGCTCGCTTGGACAGGGGGCCGGGGAGCTGTTTTTT. The chain has TRBV5-1 and TRBJ2-2; 10 bases match TRBD1. Trimming cost V 3 bases and J 6 bases; bases outside gene matches: 5. From germline, CDR1 is SGHRS and CDR2 YFSETQ. This CDR3 is built from 15 residues.